One sample yielded the 30 T cell receptor beta chains listed below, sequenced in a study of T cell responses to AZD1222 COVID-19 vaccine. TCRdb keeps only in-frame clones here, not all; method: immunoSEQ multiplex PCR. This sample has under 200,000 clones; 88% occur once, and the top ten carry roughly 26%. The sequencing here drew on peripheral blood, taken 28 days after the second AZD1222 dose. These receptors were taken from an adult who received the AZD1222 COVID-19 vaccine.

Here the CDR3 DNA reads TGTGCCAGCTCACCCAGACAGGAATTGAACGTCCTGACTTTC. Protein product: CASSPRQELNVLTF. J is TRBJ2-6 and V is TRBV18, with a weak D call TRBD1 (6 bases). V lost 3 bases, J lost 10 bases, and 13 bases lay in between. In germline, CDR1 is KGHSH, CDR2 LQKENI. This CDR3 is built from 14 residues.

The rearrangement links TRBV19 to TRBJ2-3; possibly TRBD1 for D (6 bases). V was clipped by 3 bases and J by 4 bases, with 8 bases between them. The CDR3 is made up of 13 amino acids. Germline V gene sequence: CDR1 LNHDA, CDR2 SQIVND (reference sequence). This chain's CDR3 is CASSISGADTQYF. The CDR3 bases are TGTGCCAGTAGTATCTCAGGGGCAGATACGCAGTATTTT. Full variable domain (outside the CDR3, taken from reference TRBV19 and TRBJ2-3): DGGITQSPKYLFRKEGQNVTLSCEQNLNHDAMYWYRQDPGQGLRLIYYSQIVNDFQKGDIAEGYSVSREKKESFPLTVTSAQKNPTAFYLCASSISGADTQYFGPGTRLTVL.

The rearrangement uses TRBV4-1 and TRBJ1-3; a weak D match, TRBD1 (5 bases). From germline, CDR1 is MGHRA and CDR2 YSYEKL. The V gene lost 4 bases and the J gene lost 2 bases, with 15 bases spanning the gap. CDR3 length: 16 residues. The CDR3 nucleotides are TGCGCCAGCAGCCGCGGACTAGGGGCGACTGGAAACACCATATATTTT. Translating gives CASSRGLGATGNTIYF.

This chain joins TRBV7-2 and TRBJ2-7, with 10 bases lining up with TRBD1. The germline V gene encodes CDR1 SGHTA and CDR2 FQGNSA. The CDR3 is 16 residues long. V lost 2 bases and J lost 3; bases outside the gene matches: 7. CDR3 in DNA: TGTGCCAGCAGCTTAAGGACAGGGGGTATAATCTACGAGCAGTACTTC. Translated, it gives CASSLRTGGIIYEQYF.

Only one count was recorded for this clone. This chain connects TRBV3-1 (or the pseudogene TRBV3-2) to TRBJ2-5, with 10 bases fitting TRBD2. CDR3 size: 15 residues. In germline, CDR1 is LGHDT, CDR2 YNNKEL (reference sequence). V lost 0 bases, J lost 5 bases, and 3 bases stayed unmatched. The CDR3 region is CASSQELAGRETQYF. The CDR3 DNA is TGTGCCAGCAGCCAAGAACTAGCGGGACGGGAGACCCAGTACTTC.

The J gene is TRBJ1-2, the V gene TRBV2; 9 positions agree with TRBD1. Unmatched junction bases numbered 6, after V lost 6 bases and J lost 7 bases. Germline V lookup: CDR1 SNHLY, CDR2 FYNNEI. The CDR3 loop spans 13 amino acids. The DNA for the CDR3 is TGTGCCAGCAGATCCGACAGGGGGGGTGGCTACACCTTC. Its translation: CASRSDRGGGYTF.

The genes are TRBV7-9 and TRBJ2-7; the match to TRBD2 covers 8 bases. The CDR3 sequence is 16 residues long. Per germline, CDR1 SEHNR and CDR2 FQNEAQ (reference sequence). The J segment lost 0 bases and the V segment lost 8 bases, leaving 12 bases of the junction unmatched. The CDR3 sequence is CASAAPPGTSSYEQYF. The CDR3 DNA is TGTGCCAGCGCGGCGCCCCCCGGGACTAGCTCCTACGAGCAGTACTTC.

The V gene is TRBV7-8, the J gene TRBJ1-2, with a weak D call TRBD1 (5 bases). The CDR3 runs 13 residues. The germline V and J ends were trimmed by 5 bases and 7 bases, with 14 bases remaining between them. The germline CDR1 and CDR2 sequences are SGHVS and FQNEAQ. CDR3: CASSVDSGRGYTF. CDR3 sequence (DNA): TGTGCCAGCAGCGTAGACAGTGGTCGTGGCTACACCTTC.

CDR3 protein: CACTSAGDNEQFF. DNA for the CDR3: TGTGCCTGCACAAGTGCCGGGGACAATGAGCAGTTCTTC. This chain connects TRBV6-6 to TRBJ2-1; possible D gene TRBD2, 5 bases. Trimming took off 11 bases at V and 5 bases at J, with 16 bases between the two ends. This CDR3 spans 13 amino acids. Germline lookup yields CDR1 MNHNY and CDR2 SVGAGI (reference sequence).

This clone came up a few times. The V call is TRBV28, the J call TRBJ1-5; D uncertain. CDR1 MDHEN and CDR2 SYDVKM come from the germline V gene. The CDR3 runs to 14 residues. The V and J ends lost 8 bases and 0 bases respectively, with 11 bases between them. This CDR3 reads CASRPGYSNQPQHF. CDR3 nucleotide sequence: TGTGCCAGCCGTCCCGGTTATAGCAATCAGCCCCAGCATTTT.

The rearrangement links TRBV12-3 or TRBV12-4 to TRBJ2-7; D may be TRBD1 (5 bases). Deletions cut 3 bases from V and 7 bases from J, with 10 bases between. This CDR3 spans 12 amino acids. This chain's CDR3 is CASSFRRGEQYF. CDR3 in DNA: TGTGCCAGCAGTTTCAGAAGGGGAGAGCAGTACTTC.

CDR3 nucleotide sequence: TGTGCCAGCAGCCAGTGGGGACAGAACACTGAAGCTTTCTTT. This encodes CASSQWGQNTEAFF. The chain has TRBV28 and TRBJ1-1, with a possible D match to TRBD1 (6 bases). Germline-derived CDR1 and CDR2 are MDHEN and SYDVKM. This CDR3 comprises 14 residues. V was trimmed by 6 bases and J by 1 base, leaving 12 bases between them.

The table lists this clone with many counts. The chain combines TRBV30 with TRBJ2-2, with TRBD2 as a possible D gene (7 bases). The CDR3 consists of 15 residues. The ends were cut back, 3 bases at V and 6 bases at J, with 17 bases in the middle. Per the germline V gene, CDR1 is GTSNPN and CDR2 is SVGIG (reference sequence). CDR3 residues: CAWRGRGSSAGELFF. CDR3 in DNA: TGTGCCTGGAGGGGGAGGGGGAGTTCGGCCGGGGAGCTGTTTTTT.

V and J are TRBV11-3 and TRBJ2-5, with D possibly matching TRBD2 (6 bases). The CDR3 extends over 15 amino acids. CDR1 and CDR2 from the germline V gene are SGHNT and YENEEA. V was cut by 0 bases and J by 7 bases, with 15 bases left in between. The CDR3 protein is CASSLDGTFGGTQYF. CDR3 DNA: TGTGCCAGCAGCTTAGATGGGACTTTCGGGGGGACCCAGTACTTC. Full variable domain (rest looked up from reference TRBV11-3 and TRBJ2-5): EAGVVQSPRYKIIEKKQPVAFWCNPISGHNTLYWYLQNLGQGPELLIRYENEEAVDDSQLPKDRFSAERLKGVDSTLKIQPAELGDSAVYLCASSLDGTFGGTQYFGPGTRLLVL.

J is TRBJ2-5 and V is TRBV13; D is undetermined. There are 13 residues in the CDR3. Germline loops: CDR1 PRHDT, CDR2 FYEKMQ (reference sequence). Trimming removed 5 bases from V and 5 bases from J, with 12 bases in between. The chain's CDR3 is CASSPAGRETQYF. The CDR3 DNA sequence: TGTGCCAGCAGCCCCGCCGGCCGGGAGACCCAGTACTTC. Supplemented by reference TRBV13 and TRBJ2-5, the full variable domain reads AAGVIQSPRHLIKEKRETATLKCYPIPRHDTVYWYQQGPGQDPQFLISFYEKMQSDKGSIPDRFSAQQFSDYHSELNMSSLELGDSALYFCASSPAGRETQYFGPGTRLLVL.

The chain employs TRBV6-5 and TRBJ2-1; 8 positions agree with TRBD1. The CDR3 runs 16 residues. CDR1 and CDR2 from the germline V gene are MNHEY and SVGAGI. Trimming removed 2 bases from V and 7 bases from J; junction bases left unmatched: 10. The chain's CDR3 is CASSYGRRTGLNEQFF. CDR3 sequence (DNA): TGTGCCAGCAGTTACGGGAGGAGGACAGGGTTGAATGAGCAGTTCTTC.

The chain links TRBV28 to TRBJ1-2; D not certain. This CDR3 spans 13 amino acids. Trimming pared 4 bases from V and 0 bases from J, leaving 6 bases between. In germline, CDR1 is MDHEN, CDR2 SYDVKM. Written as DNA, the CDR3 is TGTGCCAGCAGTTCGACTGCTAACTATGGCTACACCTTC. Translating gives CASSSTANYGYTF.

The J gene is TRBJ1-3, the V gene TRBV9; 8 bases agree with TRBD1. CDR1 is SGDLS and CDR2 is YYNGEE in the germline V gene. J was trimmed by 4 bases and V by 3 bases; bases with no gene match: 3. The CDR3 is 14 residues long. This CDR3 reads CASSARGQGNTIYF. The CDR3 DNA sequence: TGTGCCAGCAGCGCCAGGGGGCAAGGAAACACCATATATTTT.

The CDR3 reads CASSRDGLLYGYTF. In DNA, the CDR3 is TGTGCCAGCAGTCGGGACGGACTGTTATATGGCTACACCTTC. The chain joins TRBV6-5 to TRBJ1-2; the D gene is possibly TRBD1 (5 bases). Germline V gives CDR1 MNHEY, CDR2 SVGAGI. The CDR3 consists of 14 residues. V lost 5 bases and J lost 5, with 15 bases in between.

The rearrangement joins TRBV19 to TRBJ2-2, with D unresolved. V gave up 9 bases and J gave up 5 bases, with 19 bases separating them. This CDR3 has 15 amino acids. CDR1 LNHDA and CDR2 SQIVND come from the germline V gene (reference sequence). Here the CDR3 DNA reads TGTGCCAGCGGAACTCGGTTCCCATCGACCGGGGAGCTGTTTTTT. Its translation is CASGTRFPSTGELFF.

This chain uses TRBV21-1 with TRBJ1-1; TRBD1, the table's D call, lacks a check against the DNA. TRBV21-1 has pseudogene status. This CDR3 contains 13 residues. This CDR3 reads CASSNRDRAQAFF. CDR3 DNA sequence: TGTGCCAGCAGCAACCGGGACAGGGCGCAAGCTTTCTTT.

The chain couples TRBV10-3 to TRBJ2-1; no definite D call. CDR3 size: 13 residues. Germline values: CDR1 ENHRY, CDR2 SYGVKD. Trimming stripped 3 bases from V and 8 bases from J, with 11 bases between. This CDR3 reads CAISDGEGDEQFF. The CDR3 nucleotides read TGTGCCATCAGTGATGGGGAAGGCGATGAGCAGTTCTTC.

This chain connects TRBV6-4 to TRBJ1-1; D may be TRBD1 (5 bases). CDR1 and CDR2 (germline): MRHNA, SNTAGT. The ends were cut back, 0 bases at V and 5 bases at J, with 16 bases in the middle. This CDR3 is 16 amino acids long. CDR3 region: CASSDSIRGRDTEAFF. The CDR3 coding sequence is TGTGCCAGCAGTGACTCTATAAGAGGCAGGGATACTGAAGCTTTCTTT.

The rearrangement joins TRBV12-5 to TRBJ2-5; D is perhaps TRBD1 (6 bases). V dropped 4 bases and J dropped 9 bases, with 12 bases sitting between them. In germline, CDR1 is LGHNT, CDR2 FRNRAP. CDR3 size: 12 residues. CDR3 sequence: CASGSLGGPQYF. DNA of the CDR3: TGTGCTAGTGGTTCGCTTGGGGGCCCCCAGTACTTC.

Only a few counts were recorded for this clone. This chain connects TRBV28 to TRBJ2-7; D may be TRBD1 (6 bases). Trimming stripped 3 bases from V and 3 bases from J, with 9 bases between. Germline CDR1 and CDR2: MDHEN and SYDVKM. This CDR3 region has 13 residues. The CDR3 DNA follows: TGTGCCAGCAGTTTTACAGGGAACTACGAGCAGTACTTC. Translated: CASSFTGNYEQYF.

The V and J genes are TRBV18 and TRBJ2-2; D is possibly TRBD1 (5 bases). The CDR3 is 16 residues long. V was cut by 0 bases and J by 1 base, with 9 bases left in between. Per the germline V gene, CDR1 is KGHSH and CDR2 is LQKENI. The CDR3 DNA reads TGTGCCAGCTCACCACCGTCTACAGGGAACACCGGGGAGCTGTTTTTT. It is translated as CASSPPSTGNTGELFF.

V is TRBV20-1 and J is TRBJ1-1; D is unclear. Germline loops: CDR1 DFQATT, CDR2 SNEGSKA (reference sequence). The V end was cut by 6 bases, the J end by 9 bases, with 14 bases between. The CDR3 has 11 residues. Here the CDR3 DNA reads TGCAGTGCCCGCCTGACGGGGAAAGCTTTCTTT. This gives the protein CSARLTGKAFF.

The V call is TRBV9, the J call TRBJ2-2, with 8 bases matching TRBD2. This CDR3 comprises 16 residues. Germline assignment: CDR1 SGDLS and CDR2 YYNGEE. The J segment lost 4 bases and the V segment lost 0 bases, leaving 5 bases of the junction unmatched. In DNA form, the CDR3 reads TGTGCCAGCAGCGTAGTAGCGGGGTCGAGCACCGGGGAGCTGTTTTTT. Protein product: CASSVVAGSSTGELFF.

J is TRBJ1-5 and V is TRBV20-1; no reliable D call. Per germline, CDR1 DFQATT and CDR2 SNEGSKA (reference sequence). The V end lost 3 bases, the J end lost 7 bases, and 19 bases lay between the germline ends. The CDR3 is 15 residues long. The CDR3 nucleotides are TGCAGTGCTAGTCATGGCCGGGAAGGTGGGCAGCCCCAGCATTTT. Its protein is CSASHGREGGQPQHF.

V and J are TRBV6-5 and TRBJ2-7; 11 bases are a match to TRBD1. CDR3 size: 14 residues. With V trimmed by 5 bases and J by 2 bases, 2 bases remained unmatched. Germline CDR1 and CDR2: MNHEY and SVGAGI. The CDR3 DNA follows: TGTGCCAGCAGTCAGGGACAGGGGGCCTACGAGCAGTACTTC. Protein: CASSQGQGAYEQYF.